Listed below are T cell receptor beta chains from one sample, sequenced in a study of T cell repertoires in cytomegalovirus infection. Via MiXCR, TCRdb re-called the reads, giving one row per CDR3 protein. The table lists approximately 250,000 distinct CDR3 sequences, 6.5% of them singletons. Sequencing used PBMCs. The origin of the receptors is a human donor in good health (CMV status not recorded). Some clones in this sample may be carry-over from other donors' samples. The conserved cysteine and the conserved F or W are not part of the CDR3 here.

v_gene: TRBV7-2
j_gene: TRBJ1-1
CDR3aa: ASSLGRLNTEAF

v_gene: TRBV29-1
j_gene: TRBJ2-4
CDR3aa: SVEGPGFNIQY

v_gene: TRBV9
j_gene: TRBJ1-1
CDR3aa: ASSVDILMNTEAF

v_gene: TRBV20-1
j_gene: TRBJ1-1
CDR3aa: SANGGMNTEAF

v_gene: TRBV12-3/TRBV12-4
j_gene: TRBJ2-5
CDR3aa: ASTMGFRETQY

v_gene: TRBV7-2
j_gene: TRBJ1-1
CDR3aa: ASSFRAGNTEAF

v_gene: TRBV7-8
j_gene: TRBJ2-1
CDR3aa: ASSSYGTSGGRYNEQF

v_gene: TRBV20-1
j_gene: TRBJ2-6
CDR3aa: SARAVPGANVLT

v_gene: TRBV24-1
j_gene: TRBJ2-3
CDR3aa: ATSDPLREGTSTDTQY

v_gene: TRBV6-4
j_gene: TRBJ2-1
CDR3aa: ASIEGALAGKSSYNEQF

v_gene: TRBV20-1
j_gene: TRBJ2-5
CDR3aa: SVDGQETQY

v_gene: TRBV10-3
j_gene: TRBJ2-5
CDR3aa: AIKAGADETQY

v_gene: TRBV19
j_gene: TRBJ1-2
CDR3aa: ASRRALGQGEDGYT

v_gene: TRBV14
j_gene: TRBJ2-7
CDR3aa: ASSHGRGREQY

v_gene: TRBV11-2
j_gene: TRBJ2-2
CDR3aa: ASSLSGGDTGELF

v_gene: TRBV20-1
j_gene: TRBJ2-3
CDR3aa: SAGTVSTDTQY

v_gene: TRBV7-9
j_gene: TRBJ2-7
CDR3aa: ASSKGGPYEQY

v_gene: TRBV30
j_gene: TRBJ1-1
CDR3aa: AWSAGTDTEAF

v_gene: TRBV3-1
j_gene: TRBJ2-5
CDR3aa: ASSQGRETQETQY

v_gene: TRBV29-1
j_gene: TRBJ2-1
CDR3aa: SVATGMGNEQF

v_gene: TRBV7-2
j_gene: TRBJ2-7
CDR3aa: ASIPSGGAREQY

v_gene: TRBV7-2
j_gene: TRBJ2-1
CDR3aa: ASSLERGGNEQF

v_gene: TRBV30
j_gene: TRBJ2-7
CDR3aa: AGSGHHYEQY

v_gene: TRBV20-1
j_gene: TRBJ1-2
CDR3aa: SATTGQHYGYT

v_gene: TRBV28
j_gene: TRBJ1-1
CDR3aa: ASSLYGKNTEAF

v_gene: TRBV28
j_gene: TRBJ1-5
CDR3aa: ASSLLGMNQPQH

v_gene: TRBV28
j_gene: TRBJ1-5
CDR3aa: ASSSTPRGGNQPQH

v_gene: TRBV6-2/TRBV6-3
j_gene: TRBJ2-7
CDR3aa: ASRLRGAQYEQY

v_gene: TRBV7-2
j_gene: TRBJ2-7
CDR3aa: ASSRPAGGGEQY

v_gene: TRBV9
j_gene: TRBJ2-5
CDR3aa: ASNRWPQETQY

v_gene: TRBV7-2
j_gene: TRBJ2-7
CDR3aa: ASSSKRNSYEQY

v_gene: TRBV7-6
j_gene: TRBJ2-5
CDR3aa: ASSLGLLQETQY

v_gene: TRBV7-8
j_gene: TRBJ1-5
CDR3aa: ASSLEGTGGNQPQH

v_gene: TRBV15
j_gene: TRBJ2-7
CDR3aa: ATSREGTLSYEQY

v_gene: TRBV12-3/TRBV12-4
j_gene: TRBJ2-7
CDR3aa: ASSPGTVTYEQY

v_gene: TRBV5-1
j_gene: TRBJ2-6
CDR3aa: ASSSQQGALGANVLT

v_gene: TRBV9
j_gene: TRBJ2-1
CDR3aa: ASSVAPQTNRGGLNEQF

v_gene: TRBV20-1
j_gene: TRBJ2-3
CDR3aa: SAPPPPWGADSTDTQY

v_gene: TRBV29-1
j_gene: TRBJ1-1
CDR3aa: SVEGAGMNTEAF

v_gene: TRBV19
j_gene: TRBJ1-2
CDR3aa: ASSMEATVNYGYT